Below, one T cell receptor beta chain is given with its context. This entry belongs to a study of blood T cells in healthy people across ages. For the study at large: In model experiments, template switching was able to capture about one barcoded beta molecule for every two T cells that were present.

Next came a second PCR, run for roughly 6 to 11 cycles, which used a sample-barcoded 5' primer along with a J-beta primer mix. Template switching added a 12-random-nucleotide identifier to every cDNA molecule. Each single sample gave us at least 2.5 million CDR3-containing paired-end reads. MiXCR, applied by TCRdb to the 5' RACE reads, yields one record per CDR3 protein. The table lists hundreds of thousands of distinct CDR3 sequences, roughly 50% of them singletons. There are 12 residues in the CDR3. V was shortened by 6 bases and J by 8 bases, with 16 bases between the two germline ends. Germline V gives CDR1 DFQATT, CDR2 SNEGSKA (reference sequence).

V is TRBV20-1 and J is TRBJ1-2; D may be TRBD1 (6 bases). Specimen: blood. The receptor was isolated from a man aged 55-75 years in good health. CDR3 coding DNA: TGCAGTGCCGCAGGGGACCTAGGGGGCTACACCTTC. Amino acids: CSAAGDLGGYTF.